This T cell receptor beta chain is from a study of blood T cell repertoires in COVID-19. Study background: Sites across the United States, Italy and Spain contributed samples from acute and convalescent COVID-19. From T cells, B-cell-depleted T cells, or PBMCs came the material, which was cDNA or gDNA.

Authors' analysis steps: Researchers report that nucleated cell counts were estimated from reference gene primer amplification. The protocol was immunoSEQ multiplex PCR, while the TCRdb copy is restricted to in-frame clones and leaves out a portion. Clone size and the V and J calls come from that table; the DNA yielded D and trimming. This table has about 150,000 clones, about 85% appearing once. This CDR3 region has 15 residues. CDR1 and CDR2 from the germline V gene are LGHDT and YNNKEL (reference sequence). V was trimmed by 3 bases and J by 5 bases, leaving 13 bases between them. The clonotype originates from a woman in her sixties or seventies with COVID-19, enrolled during active disease. The chain recombines TRBV3-1 (or the pseudogene TRBV3-2) with TRBJ1-4, with D perhaps matching TRBD1 (6 bases). The sequencing sample was made of peripheral blood. The CDR3 DNA follows: TGTGCCAGCAGCCACTTCGGACAGAGAAATGAAAAACTGTTTTTT. Protein: CASSHFGQRNEKLFF.